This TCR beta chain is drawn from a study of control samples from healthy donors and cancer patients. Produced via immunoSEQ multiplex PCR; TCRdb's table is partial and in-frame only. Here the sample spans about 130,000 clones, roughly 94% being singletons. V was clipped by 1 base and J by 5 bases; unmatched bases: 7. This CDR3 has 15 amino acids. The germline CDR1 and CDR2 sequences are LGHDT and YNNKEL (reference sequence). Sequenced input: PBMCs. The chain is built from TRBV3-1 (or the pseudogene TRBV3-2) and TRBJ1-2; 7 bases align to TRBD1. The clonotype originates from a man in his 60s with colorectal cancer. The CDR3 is CASSQGPDREYGYTF. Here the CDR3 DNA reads TGTGCCAGCAGCCAAGGCCCTGACAGGGAATATGGCTACACCTTC.